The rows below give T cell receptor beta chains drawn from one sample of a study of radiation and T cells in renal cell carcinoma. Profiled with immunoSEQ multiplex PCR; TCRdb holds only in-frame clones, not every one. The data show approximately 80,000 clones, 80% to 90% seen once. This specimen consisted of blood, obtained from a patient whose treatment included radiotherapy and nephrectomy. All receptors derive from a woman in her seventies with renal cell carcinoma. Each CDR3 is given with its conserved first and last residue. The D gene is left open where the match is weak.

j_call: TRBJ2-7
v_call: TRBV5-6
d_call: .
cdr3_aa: CASSSNRASYEQYF

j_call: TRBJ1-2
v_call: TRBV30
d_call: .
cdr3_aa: CAWAPLEGQTF

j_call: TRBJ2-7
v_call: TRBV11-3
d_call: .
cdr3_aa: CASSLRGSEQYF

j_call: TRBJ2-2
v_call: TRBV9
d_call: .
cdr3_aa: CASSALVTGELFF

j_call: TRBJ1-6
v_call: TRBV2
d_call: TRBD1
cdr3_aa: CASRGTAKSSYNSPLHF

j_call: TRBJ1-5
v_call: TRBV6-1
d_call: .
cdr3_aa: CASSVMSNQPQHF

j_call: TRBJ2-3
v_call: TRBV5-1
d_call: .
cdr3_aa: CASSLVPADTQYF

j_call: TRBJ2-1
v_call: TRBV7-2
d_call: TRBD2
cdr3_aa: CASSLAKTSGGNEQFF

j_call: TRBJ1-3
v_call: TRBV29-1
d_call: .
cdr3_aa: CSVADSGNTIYF

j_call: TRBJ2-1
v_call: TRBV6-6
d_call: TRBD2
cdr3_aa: CASSYSGLAGNEQFF

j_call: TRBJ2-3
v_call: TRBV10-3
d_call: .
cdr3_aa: CAITRDLGGDTQYF

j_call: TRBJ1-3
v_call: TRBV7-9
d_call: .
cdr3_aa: CASSFAGIGNTIYF

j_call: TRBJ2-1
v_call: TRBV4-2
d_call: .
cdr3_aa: CASSQGEGTGYNEQFF

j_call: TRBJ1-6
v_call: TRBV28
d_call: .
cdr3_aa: CASSLLRIPNSPLHF

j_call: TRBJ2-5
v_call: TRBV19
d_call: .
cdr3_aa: CASSIWRGTGRETQYF

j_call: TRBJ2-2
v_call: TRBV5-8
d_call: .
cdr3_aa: CASSWALDYTGELFF

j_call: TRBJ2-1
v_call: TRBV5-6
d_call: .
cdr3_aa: CASSLAGSPYEQFF